Below, one T cell receptor (beta chain) is given with its context. In the authors' workflow: It was from reference gene primer amplification that nucleated cell counts were estimated. Profiling relied on immunoSEQ multiplex PCR, and the TCRdb table lists in-frame clones only, not all of them. D and trimming were read from the DNA, whereas the V and J calls and clone size are those reported in that table. The data show roughly 250,000 clones, more than 65% seen once. The V gene's germline CDR1 is KGHSH and CDR2 LQKENI. The CDR3 loop spans 15 amino acids. V gave up 5 bases and J gave up 10 bases, with 18 bases separating them. The data originate from a study of blood T cell repertoires in COVID-19.

Material for sequencing was peripheral blood. V usage is TRBV18 and J usage is TRBJ1-6; D perhaps matches TRBD1 (6 bases). This clonotype originated in a woman in her thirties or forties with active or convalescent COVID-19. The CDR3 DNA reads as TGTGCCAGCTCAGCAGGGGTTCAGGGCGGCTCACCCCTCCACTTT. Protein: CASSAGVQGGSPLHF.